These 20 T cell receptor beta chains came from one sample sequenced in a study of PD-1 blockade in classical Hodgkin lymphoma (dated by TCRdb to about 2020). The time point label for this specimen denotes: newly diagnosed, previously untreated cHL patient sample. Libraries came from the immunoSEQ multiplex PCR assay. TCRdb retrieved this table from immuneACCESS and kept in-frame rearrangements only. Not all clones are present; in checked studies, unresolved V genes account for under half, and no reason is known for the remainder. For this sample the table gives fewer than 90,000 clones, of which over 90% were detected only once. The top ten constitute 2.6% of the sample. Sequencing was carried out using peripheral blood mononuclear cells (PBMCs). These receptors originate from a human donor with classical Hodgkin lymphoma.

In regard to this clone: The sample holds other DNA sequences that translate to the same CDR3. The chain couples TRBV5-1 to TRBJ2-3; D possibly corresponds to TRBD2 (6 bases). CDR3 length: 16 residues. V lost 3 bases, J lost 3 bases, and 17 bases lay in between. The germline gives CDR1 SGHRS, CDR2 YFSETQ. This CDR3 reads CASSSGWGGMTDTQYF. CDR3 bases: TGCGCCAGCAGCTCCGGTTGGGGAGGCATGACAGATACGCAGTATTTT.

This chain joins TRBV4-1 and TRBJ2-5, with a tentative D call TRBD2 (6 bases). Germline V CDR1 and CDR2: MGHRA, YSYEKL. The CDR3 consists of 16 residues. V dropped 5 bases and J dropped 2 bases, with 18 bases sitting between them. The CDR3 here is CASSIGSGVLQETQYF. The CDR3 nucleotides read TGCGCCAGCAGCATTGGTAGCGGAGTTCTTCAAGAGACCCAGTACTTC.

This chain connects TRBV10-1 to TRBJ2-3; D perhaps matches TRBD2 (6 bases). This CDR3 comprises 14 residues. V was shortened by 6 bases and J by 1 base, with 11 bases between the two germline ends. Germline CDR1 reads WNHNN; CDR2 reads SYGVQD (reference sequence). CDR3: CASSGGFGTDTQYF. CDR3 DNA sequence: TGCGCCAGCAGCGGGGGTTTCGGCACAGATACGCAGTATTTT.

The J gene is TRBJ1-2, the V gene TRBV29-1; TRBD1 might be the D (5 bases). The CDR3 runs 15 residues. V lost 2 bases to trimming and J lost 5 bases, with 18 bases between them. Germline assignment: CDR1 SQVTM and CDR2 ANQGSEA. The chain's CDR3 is CSVERGTAGGYGYTF. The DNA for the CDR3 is TGCAGCGTTGAACGGGGGACCGCGGGAGGATATGGCTACACCTTC. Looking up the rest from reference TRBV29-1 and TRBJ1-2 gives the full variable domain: SAVISQKPSRDICQRGTSLTIQCQVDSQVTMMFWYRQQPGQSLTLIATANQGSEATYESGFVIDKFPISRPNLTFSTLTVSNMSPEDSSIYLCSVERGTAGGYGYTFGSGTRLTVV.

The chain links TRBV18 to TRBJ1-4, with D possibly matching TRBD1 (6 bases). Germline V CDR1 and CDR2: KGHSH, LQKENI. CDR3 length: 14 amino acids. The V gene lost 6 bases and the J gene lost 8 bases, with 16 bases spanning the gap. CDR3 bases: TGTGCCAGCTCCCCCGGGACAAATGGGGAAAAACTGTTTTTT. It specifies CASSPGTNGEKLFF.

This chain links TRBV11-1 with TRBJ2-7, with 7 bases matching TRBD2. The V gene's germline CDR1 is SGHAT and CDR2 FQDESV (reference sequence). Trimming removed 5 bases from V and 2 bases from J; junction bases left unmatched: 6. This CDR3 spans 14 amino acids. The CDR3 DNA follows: TGTGCCAGCAGCCTCCAGGGAGGGCCCTACGAGCAGTACTTC. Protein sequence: CASSLQGGPYEQYF. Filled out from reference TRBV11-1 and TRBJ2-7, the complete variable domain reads EAEVAQSPRYKITEKSQAVAFWCDPISGHATLYWYRQILGQGPELLVQFQDESVVDDSQLPKDRFSAERLKGVDSTLKIQPAELGDSAMYLCASSLQGGPYEQYFGPGTRLTVT.

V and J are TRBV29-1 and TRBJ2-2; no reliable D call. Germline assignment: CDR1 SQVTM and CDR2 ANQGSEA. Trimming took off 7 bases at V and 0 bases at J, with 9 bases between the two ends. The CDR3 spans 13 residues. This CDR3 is CSASQTNTGELFF. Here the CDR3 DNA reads TGCAGCGCAAGCCAGACGAACACCGGGGAGCTGTTTTTT.

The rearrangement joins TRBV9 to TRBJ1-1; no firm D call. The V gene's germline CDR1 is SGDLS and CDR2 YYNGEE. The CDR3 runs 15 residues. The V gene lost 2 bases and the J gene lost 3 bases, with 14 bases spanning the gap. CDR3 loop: CASSVGILGDTEAFF. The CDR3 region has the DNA TGTGCCAGCAGCGTCGGCATCTTGGGAGACACTGAAGCTTTCTTT.

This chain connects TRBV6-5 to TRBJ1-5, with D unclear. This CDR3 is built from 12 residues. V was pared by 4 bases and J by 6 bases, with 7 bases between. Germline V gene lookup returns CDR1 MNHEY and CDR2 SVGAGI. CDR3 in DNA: TGTGCCAGCAGTTCAATAGGTCAGCCCCAGCATTTT. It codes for CASSSIGQPQHF.

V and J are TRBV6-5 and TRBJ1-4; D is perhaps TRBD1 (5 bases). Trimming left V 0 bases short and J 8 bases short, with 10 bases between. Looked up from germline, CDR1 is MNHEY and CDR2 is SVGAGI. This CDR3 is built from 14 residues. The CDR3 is CASSYSGVEEKLFF. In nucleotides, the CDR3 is TGTGCCAGCAGTTACTCAGGGGTCGAGGAAAAACTGTTTTTT.

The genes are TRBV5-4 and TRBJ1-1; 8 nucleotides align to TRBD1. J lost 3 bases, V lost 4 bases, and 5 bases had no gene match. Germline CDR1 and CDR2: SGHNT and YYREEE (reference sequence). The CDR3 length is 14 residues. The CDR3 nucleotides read TGTGCCAGCAGCACGGACAGGGTGTACACTGAAGCTTTCTTT. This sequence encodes CASSTDRVYTEAFF.

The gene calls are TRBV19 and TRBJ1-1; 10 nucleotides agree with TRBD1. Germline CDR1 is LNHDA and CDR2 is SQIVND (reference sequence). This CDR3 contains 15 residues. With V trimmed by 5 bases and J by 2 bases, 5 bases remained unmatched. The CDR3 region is CASSLGTGVNTEAFF. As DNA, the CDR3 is TGTGCCAGTAGTTTGGGGACAGGGGTTAACACTGAAGCTTTCTTT.

In nucleotides, the CDR3 is TGCGCCAGCAGCCAAGAAGCGCAGGGGGCTTTCAGCACTGAAGCTTTCTTT. Its protein is CASSQEAQGAFSTEAFF. The rearrangement uses TRBV4-1 and TRBJ1-1; TRBD1 matches 8 bases. The V gene's germline CDR1 is MGHRA and CDR2 YSYEKL. The junction had 10 bases not matched to a gene; V was cut back by 0 bases and J by 4 bases. This CDR3 region has 17 residues.

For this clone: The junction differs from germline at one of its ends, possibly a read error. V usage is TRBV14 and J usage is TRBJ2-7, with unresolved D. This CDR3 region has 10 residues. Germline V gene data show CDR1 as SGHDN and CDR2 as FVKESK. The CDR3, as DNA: TGTGCCAGCAGCCAAGAGCAGGCCCACTTC. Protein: CASSQEQAHF.

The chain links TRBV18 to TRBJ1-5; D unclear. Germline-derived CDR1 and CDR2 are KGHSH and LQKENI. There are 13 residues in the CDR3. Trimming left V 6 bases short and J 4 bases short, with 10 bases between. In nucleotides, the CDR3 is TGTGCCAGCTCTCCATCTCGAAATCAGCCCCAGCATTTT. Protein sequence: CASSPSRNQPQHF.

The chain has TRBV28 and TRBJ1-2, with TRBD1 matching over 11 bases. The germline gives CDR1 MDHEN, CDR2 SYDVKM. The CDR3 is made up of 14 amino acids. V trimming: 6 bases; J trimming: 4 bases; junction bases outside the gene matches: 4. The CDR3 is CASRRTGGGYGYTF. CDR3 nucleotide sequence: TGTGCCAGCAGACGGACAGGGGGCGGCTATGGCTACACCTTC.

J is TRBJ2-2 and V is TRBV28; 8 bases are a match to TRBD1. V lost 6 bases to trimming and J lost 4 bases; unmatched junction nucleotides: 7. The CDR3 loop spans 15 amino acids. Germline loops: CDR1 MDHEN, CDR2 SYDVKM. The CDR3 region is CASSPLQGGTGELFF. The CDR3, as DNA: TGTGCCAGCAGCCCTTTACAGGGGGGCACCGGGGAGCTGTTTTTT. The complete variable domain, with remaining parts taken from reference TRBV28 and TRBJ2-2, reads DVKVTQSSRYLVKRTGEKVFLECVQDMDHENMFWYRQDPGLGLRLIYFSYDVKMKEKGDIPEGYSVSREKKERFSLILESASTNQTSMYLCASSPLQGGTGELFFGEGSRLTVL.

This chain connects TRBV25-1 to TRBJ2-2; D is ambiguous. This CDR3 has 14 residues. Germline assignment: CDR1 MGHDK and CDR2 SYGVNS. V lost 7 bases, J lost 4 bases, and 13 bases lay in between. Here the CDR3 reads CASTGRTSTGELFF. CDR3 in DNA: TGTGCCAGCACCGGCAGGACCAGCACCGGGGAGCTGTTTTTT.

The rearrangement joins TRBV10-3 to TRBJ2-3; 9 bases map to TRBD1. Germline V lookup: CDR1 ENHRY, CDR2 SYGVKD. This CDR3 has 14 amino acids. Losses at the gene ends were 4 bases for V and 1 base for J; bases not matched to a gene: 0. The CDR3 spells CAISGDRGTDTQYF. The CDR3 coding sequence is TGTGCCATCAGTGGGGACAGGGGCACAGATACGCAGTATTTT.

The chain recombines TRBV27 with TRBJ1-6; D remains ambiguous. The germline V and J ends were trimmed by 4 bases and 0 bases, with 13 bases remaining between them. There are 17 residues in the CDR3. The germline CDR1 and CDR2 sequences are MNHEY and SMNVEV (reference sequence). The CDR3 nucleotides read TGTGCCAGCAGTTCCCCTCGGGGTCGCTCCTATAATTCACCCCTCCACTTT. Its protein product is CASSSPRGRSYNSPLHF.